A single TCR beta chain is shown here with its context. The sample originates from a study of vaccination and CD4 T cells after COVID-19. Study-wide context: According to the study, participants were given two doses of BNT162b2 or mRNA-1273 vaccine. At a median around 70 days (range 14 to 241) after dose two, post-vaccine samples were obtained.

TCRdb reprocessed the PCR reads via MiXCR and lists one record per CDR3 protein. The profile covers approximately 19,000 distinct CDR3 sequences, with approximately 60% appearing a single time and 1.1% taken by the ten largest. This CDR3 region has 15 residues. The V end was cut by 0 bases, the J end by 4 bases, with 12 bases between. CDR1 DFQATT and CDR2 SNEGSKA come from the germline V gene (reference sequence). This clonotype was obtained from a human donor who had recovered from COVID-19. Sequenced here: CD4+ T cells from blood, sampled after SARS-CoV-2 vaccination. The chain joins TRBV20-1 to TRBJ2-2; unclear D gene. Written as DNA, the CDR3 is TGCAGTGCTAGAGATTTGGGGTTGACCACCGGGGAGCTGTTTTTT. It translates to CSARDLGLTTGELFF.